Listed below are T cell receptor beta chains from one sample, sequenced in a study of T-cell reconstitution after alpha-beta-depleted transplantation in children. Using its own MiXCR run on the PCR reads, TCRdb lists one record per CDR3 protein. This table has roughly 30,000 distinct CDR3 sequences, 5% to 7% appearing once. The sample here was peripheral blood, taken 60 days after TCRalphabeta/CD19-depleted stem cell transplant. The receptors here all came from a child younger than two who had a stem cell transplant for acute myeloid leukemia, so the T cells may come from the graft donor. Both conserved end residues are part of each CDR3. The D gene is left open where the match is weak. Size is omitted from some rows. Given values are once, few, many or a class for expanded clones.

TRBJ2-7 | . | TRBV3-1 | many | CASSLRHRISFYEQYF | TGTGCCAGCAGCCTCCGCCACAGGATTTCCTTCTACGAGCAGTACTTC
TRBJ2-1 | TRBD2 | TRBV27 | many | CASSLSGLAPRGQFF | TGTGCCAGCAGTTTATCCGGACTAGCGCCCCGGGGACAGTTCTTC
TRBJ1-3 | . | TRBV6-5 | many | CASRPPIPLQTGNTIYF | TGTGCCAGCAGGCCACCGATCCCTTTGCAGACTGGAAACACCATATATTTT
TRBJ1-6 | . | TRBV20-1 | many | CSALSGARLYNSPLHF | TGCAGTGCCCTTTCGGGGGCGAGACTCTATAATTCACCCCTCCACTTT
TRBJ2-7 | . | TRBV9 | many | CASSDGGLEQYF | TGTGCCAGCAGCGATGGGGGATTAGAGCAGTACTTC
TRBJ1-6 | . | TRBV5-1 | many | CASSLDNRSSYNSPLHF | TGCGCCAGCAGCTTGGATAACCGGAGCTCCTATAATTCACCCCTCCACTTT
TRBJ2-7 | TRBD2 | TRBV11-2 | few | CASSLVTSGAESLPWEQYF | TGTGCCAGCAGCTTAGTTACTAGCGGGGCCGAATCGCTTCCGTGGGAGCAGTACTTC
TRBJ2-5 | . | TRBV28 | many | CASSFYSGVKGTQYF | TGTGCCAGCAGTTTCTATTCAGGAGTAAAGGGGACCCAGTACTTC
TRBJ2-2 | . | TRBV2 | . | CASSGNREITGELFF | TGTGCCAGCAGTGGGAACAGGGAGATCACCGGGGAGCTGTTTTTT
TRBJ2-1 | . | TRBV3-1 | many | CASSQGQGQRYNEQFF | TGTGCCAGCAGCCAAGGCCAAGGACAGAGATACAATGAGCAGTTCTTC
TRBJ2-7 | . | TRBV11-1 | . | CASSAQPGSYEQYF | TGTGCCAGCAGCGCCCAGCCCGGGTCGTACGAGCAGTACTTC
TRBJ1-4 | . | TRBV7-2 | few | CASSHEQGTGMVFF | TGTGCCAGCAGCCACGAACAGGGTACGGGAATGGTGTTTTTT
TRBJ2-1 | . | TRBV10-3 | medium-sized | CAIGSNEQFF | TGTGCCATAGGGAGCAATGAGCAGTTCTTC
TRBJ1-1 | . | TRBV6-2/TRBV6-3 | many | CASSYRPNTEAFF | TGTGCCAGCAGTTACAGACCGAACACTGAAGCTTTCTTT
TRBJ1-3 | . | TRBV7-9 | many | CVNTAWSSGNTIYF | TGTGTAAACACTGCCTGGAGCTCTGGAAACACCATATATTTT
TRBJ2-3 | TRBD2 | TRBV4-2 | many | CASSRLAGGARRDTQYF | TGTGCCAGCAGCCGGCTAGCGGGAGGAGCAAGGAGAGATACGCAGTATTTT
TRBJ2-7 | TRBD1 | TRBV20-1 | many | CSAQPGQSYEQYF | TGCAGTGCCCAACCGGGACAGTCCTACGAGCAGTACTTC
TRBJ2-3 | . | TRBV4-3 | many | CASSQEAGPSTDTQYF | TGCGCCAGCAGCCAAGAGGCGGGTCCTAGCACAGATACGCAGTATTTT
TRBJ2-7 | . | TRBV6-5 | many | CASSSGLYEQYF | TGTGCCAGCAGCTCAGGACTCTACGAGCAGTACTTC
TRBJ2-2 | . | TRBV5-1 | many | CASSPLWGGELFF | TGCGCCAGCAGCCCCCTGTGGGGCGGGGAGCTGTTTTTT
TRBJ2-7 | TRBD2 | TRBV20-1 | many | CSALTSGRIIVYEQYF | TGCAGTGCTTTGACTAGCGGCAGAATCATCGTCTACGAGCAGTACTTC
TRBJ2-7 | . | TRBV15 | many | CATSTGTGAYEQYF | TGTGCCACCAGCACCGGGACTGGGGCCTACGAGCAGTACTTC
TRBJ1-2 | . | TRBV20-1 | many | CSASSYGYTF | TGCAGTGCTAGTTCCTATGGCTACACCTTC
TRBJ1-1 | TRBD1 | TRBV5-6 | many | CASSTNRGRTEAFF | TGTGCCAGCAGCACTAACAGGGGGAGGACTGAAGCTTTCTTT
TRBJ1-1 | . | TRBV7-3 | many | CASSPLRGQLTALNTEAFF | TGTGCCAGCAGCCCCCTCCGAGGACAGCTTACCGCCTTGAACACTGAAGCTTTCTTT
TRBJ2-7 | . | TRBV7-9 | many | CASSSVQAGYEQYF | TGTGCCAGCAGCTCTGTCCAGGCGGGATACGAGCAGTACTTC
TRBJ1-4 | TRBD1 | TRBV7-9 | many | CASSAAGQPTKLFF | TGTGCCAGCAGCGCAGCGGGACAGCCAACAAAACTGTTTTTT
TRBJ2-7 | . | TRBV29-1 | few | CSVESHPYEQYF | TGCAGCGTTGAGTCCCATCCCTACGAGCAGTACTTC
TRBJ2-2 | . | TRBV4-2 | many | CASSLLPGLTNTGELFF | TGTGCCAGCAGCCTCCTACCGGGACTCACGAACACCGGGGAGCTGTTTTTT
TRBJ2-1 | . | TRBV6-1 | many | CASRPSEGVYNEQFF | TGTGCCAGCAGACCTAGCGAGGGGGTCTACAATGAGCAGTTCTTC